Each of the 17 T cell receptor beta chains below was sequenced from the same sample in a study of Tregs in tolerant kidney transplant recipients (dated by TCRdb to between 2017 and 2020). The library was built by means of the immunoSEQ multiplex PCR assay. Entries here come from immuneACCESS through TCRdb and include only in-frame sequences with V and J called. Some clones fail to appear in such tables; in the studies checked, an unresolved V gene covers under half of the shortfall, and the cause of the remainder is unknown. Across this sample there are tens of thousands of clones, with 80% to 95% seen only once. Of the sample, roughly 1.7% falls within the top ten clones. The transplants used related donors with nonmyeloablative bone marrow transplantation, and mixed chimerism in the human trials was transient. Here the sequenced sample was CD4+ T cells from blood (PBMCs), taken 12 months after the transplant. The receptor set was obtained from a human patient who received a combined kidney and bone marrow transplant. After a transplant, some of the T cells may come from the graft donor.

The chain joins TRBV27 to TRBJ1-2; D unresolved. The CDR3 is 13 residues long. Trimming took off 3 bases at V and 1 base at J, with 6 bases between the two ends. Germline CDR1 MNHEY, CDR2 SMNVEV (reference sequence). The CDR3 here is CASSLRLNYGYTF. CDR3 nucleotides: TGTGCCAGCAGTTTGAGGCTTAACTATGGCTACACCTTC.

The genes are TRBV27 and TRBJ2-1; 10 bases fit TRBD2. The CDR3 is made up of 15 amino acids. Germline V CDR1 and CDR2: MNHEY, SMNVEV (reference sequence). The junction had 5 bases not matched to a gene; V was cut back by 8 bases and J by 1 base. CDR3 region: CASVSSGSSYNEQFF. In DNA form, the CDR3 reads TGTGCCAGCGTATCTAGCGGGAGTTCCTACAATGAGCAGTTCTTC.

J is TRBJ2-7 and V is TRBV13; 10 bases are shared with TRBD1. Per the germline V gene, CDR1 is PRHDT and CDR2 is FYEKMQ (reference sequence). V lost 5 bases, J lost 5 bases, and 6 bases stayed unmatched. This CDR3 spans 14 amino acids. CDR3 sequence reads: CASSPWDRGDEQYF. In DNA form, the CDR3 reads TGTGCCAGCAGCCCATGGGACAGGGGCGACGAGCAGTACTTC.

V is TRBV9 and J is TRBJ1-1; tentative D call: TRBD1 (6 bases). V lost 2 bases to trimming and J lost 1 base, with 12 bases between them. The CDR3 sequence is 15 residues long. Germline values: CDR1 SGDLS, CDR2 YYNGEE. The chain's CDR3 is CASSVLGAENTEAFF. In nucleotides, the CDR3 is TGTGCCAGCAGCGTCCTGGGGGCAGAGAACACTGAAGCTTTCTTT.

The rearrangement joins TRBV19 to TRBJ1-1; TRBD1 aligns across 9 bases. Germline V gives CDR1 LNHDA, CDR2 SQIVND (reference sequence). This CDR3 has 13 amino acids. Trimming removed 8 bases from V and 5 bases from J; junction bases left unmatched: 6. Here the CDR3 reads CASAQGAQTEAFF. CDR3 in DNA: TGTGCCAGTGCACAGGGGGCGCAGACTGAAGCTTTCTTT.

The rearrangement uses TRBV6-5 and TRBJ2-2; D is ambiguous. The CDR3 contains 13 residues. Germline values: CDR1 MNHEY, CDR2 SVGAGI. The V end was cut by 10 bases, the J end by 1 base, with 10 bases between. CDR3 sequence: CATVGRNTGELFF. In nucleotides, the CDR3 is TGTGCCACCGTGGGCAGGAACACCGGGGAGCTGTTTTTT.

The rearrangement joins TRBV4-2 to TRBJ2-1, with TRBD2 matching over 7 bases. The V gene end was trimmed by 0 bases and the J gene end by 8 bases; junction bases not matched to a gene: 10. Germline CDR1 is LGHNA and CDR2 is YNFKEQ. The CDR3 extends over 16 amino acids. Written as DNA, the CDR3 is TGTGCCAGCAGCCAAGAGGTAGGGCGGGGGAACGATGAGCAGTTCTTC. Amino acid sequence: CASSQEVGRGNDEQFF.

This rearrangement joins TRBV6-4 to TRBJ2-1; D is ambiguous. The CDR3 has 15 amino acids. Germline CDR1 is MRHNA and CDR2 is SNTAGT. The V gene lost 6 bases and the J gene lost 0 bases, with 12 bases spanning the gap. The CDR3 DNA sequence: TGTGCCAGCAGGCCCTCGAGTAGCTCCTACAATGAGCAGTTCTTC. Translation: CASRPSSSSYNEQFF.

The genes are TRBV19 and TRBJ2-1; 13 bases line up with TRBD2. V was pared by 6 bases and J by 4 bases, with 3 bases of the junction left unmatched. Germline CDR1 reads LNHDA; CDR2 reads SQIVND (reference sequence). The CDR3 consists of 15 residues. Written as DNA, the CDR3 is TGTGCCAGTAGCCCGGGACTAGCGGGATACAATGAGCAGTTCTTC. It translates to CASSPGLAGYNEQFF.

The gene calls are TRBV7-9 and TRBJ2-2, with TRBD2 as a possible D gene (5 bases). Per germline, CDR1 SEHNR and CDR2 FQNEAQ (reference sequence). V was clipped by 1 base and J by 2 bases, with 14 bases between them. The CDR3 consists of 17 residues. The CDR3 sequence is CASSLDGLTTNTGELFF. CDR3 nucleotide sequence: TGTGCCAGCAGCTTAGATGGTTTGACTACCAACACCGGGGAGCTGTTTTTT.

This clone was detected once. The chain recombines TRBV5-6 with TRBJ1-2; a possible D gene is TRBD1 (6 bases). Per germline, CDR1 SGHDT and CDR2 YYEEEE. V lost 4 bases and J 2 bases, leaving 15 bases between the germline ends. The CDR3 contains 15 residues. Here the CDR3 DNA reads TGTGCCAGCAGCCGATACGACAGGTTCAACTATGGCTACACCTTC. This translates into CASSRYDRFNYGYTF.

The chain couples TRBV5-1 to TRBJ2-2, with a tentative D call TRBD2 (6 bases). CDR1 is SGHRS, CDR2 YFSETQ, per germline. This CDR3 has 15 amino acids. The germline V and J ends were trimmed by 1 base and 3 bases, with 10 bases remaining between them. The CDR3 sequence: CASSLWGLDTGELFF. The CDR3 coding sequence is TGCGCCAGCAGCTTGTGGGGACTGGACACCGGGGAGCTGTTTTTT.

The V and J genes are TRBV5-5 and TRBJ2-7, with 9 bases lining up with TRBD1. V gave up 5 bases and J gave up 4 bases; unmatched junction bases: 4. From germline, CDR1 is SGHKS and CDR2 YYEKEE (reference sequence). This CDR3 comprises 13 residues. CDR3 in amino acids: CASRGTGLYEQYF. The CDR3 DNA is TGTGCCAGCAGAGGGACAGGGTTGTACGAGCAGTACTTC.

On this clone itself: The germline gene is not matched at one end of the junction; a read error may be the cause. Additional DNA sequences in this sample encode the identical CDR3. This rearrangement joins TRBV14 to TRBJ1-6; D gene uncertain. Germline V gives CDR1 SGHDN, CDR2 FVKESK. CDR3 length: 17 residues. The DNA for the CDR3 is TGTGCCAGCAGCCAAGTTTCGGGGTGGTGGGAAAATTCCCCCCTCCACTTT. Amino acids: CASSQVSGWWENSPLHF. Supplemented by reference TRBV14 and TRBJ1-6, the full variable domain reads EAGVTQFPSHSVIEKGQTVTLRCDPISGHDNLYWYRRVMGKEIKFLLHFVKESKQDESGMPNNRFLAERTGGTYSTLKVQPAELEDSGVYFCASSQVSGWWENSPLHFGNGTRLTVT.

A few counts support this clone. The rearrangement uses TRBV11-2 and TRBJ1-4; no definite D call. The CDR3 contains 13 residues. The germline gives CDR1 SGHAT, CDR2 FQNNGV. V dropped 2 bases and J dropped 10 bases, with 11 bases sitting between them. CDR3 region: CASSLLREGKLFF. Written as DNA, the CDR3 is TGTGCCAGCAGCTTACTAAGGGAGGGAAAACTGTTTTTT. Together with reference TRBV11-2 and TRBJ1-4, the CDR3 gives the full variable domain: EAGVAQSPRYKIIEKRQSVAFWCNPISGHATLYWYQQILGQGPKLLIQFQNNGVVDDSQLPKDRFSAERLKGVDSTLKIQPAKLEDSAVYLCASSLLREGKLFFGSGTQLSVL.

The V and J genes are TRBV28 and TRBJ2-2; 10 bases match TRBD1. The ends lost 4 bases at V and 3 bases at J; junction bases unmatched: 2. The CDR3 covers 15 residues. Per the germline V gene, CDR1 is MDHEN and CDR2 is SYDVKM. The CDR3 coding sequence is TGTGCCAGCAGTTGGGGGACAGGGGACACCGGGGAGCTGTTTTTT. Its protein product is CASSWGTGDTGELFF. Full variable domain (rest looked up from reference TRBV28 and TRBJ2-2): DVKVTQSSRYLVKRTGEKVFLECVQDMDHENMFWYRQDPGLGLRLIYFSYDVKMKEKGDIPEGYSVSREKKERFSLILESASTNQTSMYLCASSWGTGDTGELFFGEGSRLTVL.

The CDR3 DNA is TGTGCCAGCAGCTTACTACCTGGTCTAGCGGGAGGGCCGCGGGAGACCCAGTACTTC. It translates to CASSLLPGLAGGPRETQYF. The rearrangement joins TRBV7-3 to TRBJ2-5, with 12 bases lining up with TRBD2. Germline-derived CDR1 and CDR2 are SGHTA and FQGTGA. The CDR3 is 19 amino acids. The V gene end was trimmed by 2 bases and the J gene end by 5 bases; junction bases not matched to a gene: 15.